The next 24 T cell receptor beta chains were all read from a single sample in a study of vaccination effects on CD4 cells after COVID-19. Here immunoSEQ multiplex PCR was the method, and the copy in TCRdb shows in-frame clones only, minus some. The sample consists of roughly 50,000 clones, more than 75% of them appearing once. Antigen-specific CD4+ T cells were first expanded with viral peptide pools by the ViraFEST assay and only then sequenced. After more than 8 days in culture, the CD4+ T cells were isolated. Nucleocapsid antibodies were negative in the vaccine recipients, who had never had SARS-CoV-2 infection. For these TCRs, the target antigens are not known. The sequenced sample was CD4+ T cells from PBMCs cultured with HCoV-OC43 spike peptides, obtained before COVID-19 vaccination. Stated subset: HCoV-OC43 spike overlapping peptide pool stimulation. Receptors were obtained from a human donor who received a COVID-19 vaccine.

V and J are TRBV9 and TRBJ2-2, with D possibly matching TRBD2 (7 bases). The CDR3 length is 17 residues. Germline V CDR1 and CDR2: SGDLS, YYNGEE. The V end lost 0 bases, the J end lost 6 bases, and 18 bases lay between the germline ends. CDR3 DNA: TGTGCCAGCAGCGTAGTGCCCCCGGGGGGCTCGGCCGGGGAGCTGTTTTTT. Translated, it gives CASSVVPPGGSAGELFF.

In DNA form, the CDR3 reads TGTGCCAGCCTACACAGGGCTGAAGCTTTCTTT. It yields the protein CASLHRAEAFF. The genes are TRBV6-5 and TRBJ1-1; weak D call: TRBD1 (6 bases). Germline assignment: CDR1 MNHEY and CDR2 SVGAGI. V was pared by 8 bases and J by 6 bases, with 10 bases between. This CDR3 is built from 11 residues.

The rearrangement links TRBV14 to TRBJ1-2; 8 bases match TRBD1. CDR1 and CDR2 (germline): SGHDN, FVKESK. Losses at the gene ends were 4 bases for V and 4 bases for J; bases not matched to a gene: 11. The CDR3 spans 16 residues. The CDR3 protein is CASSPNTGGRTYGYTF. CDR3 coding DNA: TGTGCCAGCAGCCCCAACACAGGGGGACGGACCTATGGCTACACCTTC.

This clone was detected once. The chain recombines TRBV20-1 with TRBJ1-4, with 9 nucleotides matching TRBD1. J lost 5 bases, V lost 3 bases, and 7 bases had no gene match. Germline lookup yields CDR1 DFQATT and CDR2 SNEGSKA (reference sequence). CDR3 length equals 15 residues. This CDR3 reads CSASFSGQGNEKLFF. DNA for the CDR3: TGCAGTGCTAGTTTCTCGGGACAGGGAAATGAAAAACTGTTTTTT.

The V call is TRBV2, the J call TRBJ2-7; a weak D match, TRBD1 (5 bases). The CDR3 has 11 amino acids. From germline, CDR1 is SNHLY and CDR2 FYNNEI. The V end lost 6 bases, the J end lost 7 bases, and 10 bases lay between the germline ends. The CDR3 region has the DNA TGTGCCAGCAGCCTGTCAGGGGAGCAGTACGTC. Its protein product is CASSLSGEQYV.

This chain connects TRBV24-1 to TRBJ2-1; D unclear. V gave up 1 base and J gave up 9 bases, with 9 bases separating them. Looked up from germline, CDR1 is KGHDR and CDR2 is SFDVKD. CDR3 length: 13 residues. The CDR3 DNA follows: TGTGCCACCAGTGATTTATTCAGAGGTGAGCAGTTCTTC. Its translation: CATSDLFRGEQFF.

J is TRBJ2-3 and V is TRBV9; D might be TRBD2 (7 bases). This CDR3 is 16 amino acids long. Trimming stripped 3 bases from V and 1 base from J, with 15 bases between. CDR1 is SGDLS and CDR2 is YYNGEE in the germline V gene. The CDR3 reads CASSDLGGPGTDTQYF. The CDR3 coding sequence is TGTGCCAGCAGCGACCTCGGGGGGCCGGGCACAGATACGCAGTATTTT.

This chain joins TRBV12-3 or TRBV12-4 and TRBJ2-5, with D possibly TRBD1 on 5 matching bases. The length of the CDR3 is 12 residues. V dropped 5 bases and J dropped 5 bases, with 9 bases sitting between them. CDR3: CASSQGSETQYF. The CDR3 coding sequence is TGTGCCAGCAGTCAGGGCTCGGAGACCCAGTACTTC.

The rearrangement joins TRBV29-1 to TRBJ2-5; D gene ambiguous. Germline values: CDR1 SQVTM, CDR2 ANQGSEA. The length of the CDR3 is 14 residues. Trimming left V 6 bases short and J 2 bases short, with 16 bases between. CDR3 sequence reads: CSVRRPGRQETQYF. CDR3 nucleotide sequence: TGCAGCGTGAGACGACCGGGCAGACAAGAGACCCAGTACTTC.

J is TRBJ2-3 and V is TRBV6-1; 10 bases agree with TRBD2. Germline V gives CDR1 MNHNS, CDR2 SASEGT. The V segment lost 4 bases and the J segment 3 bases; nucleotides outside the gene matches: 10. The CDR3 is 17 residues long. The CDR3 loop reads CASSGSERGGATDTQYF. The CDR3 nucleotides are TGTGCCAGCAGTGGGTCTGAGCGGGGGGGCGCAACAGATACGCAGTATTTT.

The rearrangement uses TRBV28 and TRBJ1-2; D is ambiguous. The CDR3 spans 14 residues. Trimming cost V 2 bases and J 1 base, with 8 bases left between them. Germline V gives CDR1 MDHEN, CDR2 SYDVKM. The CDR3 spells CASSLMTVNYGYTF. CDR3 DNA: TGTGCCAGCAGTTTAATGACGGTTAACTATGGCTACACCTTC.

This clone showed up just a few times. CDR3 DNA sequence: TGCGCCAGCAGCCAAAGACAGGGGGCCAACCCCGGGGAGCTGTTTTTT. Translation gives CASSQRQGANPGELFF. The J gene is TRBJ2-2, the V gene TRBV5-1; 10 bases line up with TRBD1. Germline V CDR1 and CDR2: SGHRS, YFSETQ. The CDR3 loop spans 16 amino acids. Trimming at V came to 4 bases and at J to 6 bases, leaving 9 bases not matched to a gene.

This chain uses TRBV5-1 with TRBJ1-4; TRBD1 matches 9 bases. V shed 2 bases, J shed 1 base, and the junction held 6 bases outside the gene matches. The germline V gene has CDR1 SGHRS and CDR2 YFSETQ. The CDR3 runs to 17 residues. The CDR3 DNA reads TGCGCCAGCAGCTTTACCCGGGACAGGGAAACTAATGAAAAACTGTTTTTT. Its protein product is CASSFTRDRETNEKLFF.

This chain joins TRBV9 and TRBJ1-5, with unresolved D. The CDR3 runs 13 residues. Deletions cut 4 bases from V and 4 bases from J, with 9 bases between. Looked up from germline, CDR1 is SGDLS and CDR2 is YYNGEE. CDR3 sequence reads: CASSPGSNQPQHF. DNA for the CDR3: TGTGCCAGCAGCCCCGGGAGTAATCAGCCCCAGCATTTT. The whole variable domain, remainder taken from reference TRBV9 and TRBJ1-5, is DSGVTQTPKHLITATGQRVTLRCSPRSGDLSVYWYQQSLDQGLQFLIQYYNGEERAKGNILERFSAQQFPDLHSELNLSSLELGDSALYFCASSPGSNQPQHFGDGTRLSIL.

CDR3 amino acids: CASSEQGINYGYTF. CDR3 nucleotide sequence: TGTGCCAGCAGTGAACAGGGTATTAACTATGGCTACACCTTC. This rearrangement joins TRBV2 to TRBJ1-2; perhaps TRBD1 as D (5 bases). Germline values: CDR1 SNHLY, CDR2 FYNNEI. The V and J ends lost 2 bases and 1 base respectively, with 8 bases between them. The CDR3 has 14 residues.

DNA of the CDR3: TGTGCCAGTAGTATACGGACAGGGTATTTCACTGAAGCTTTCTTT. Translated, it gives CASSIRTGYFTEAFF. The genes are TRBV19 and TRBJ1-1; TRBD1 matches at 8 bases. The CDR3 has 15 residues. The germline V gene has CDR1 LNHDA and CDR2 SQIVND (reference sequence). Trimming removed 2 bases from V and 4 bases from J; junction bases left unmatched: 6.

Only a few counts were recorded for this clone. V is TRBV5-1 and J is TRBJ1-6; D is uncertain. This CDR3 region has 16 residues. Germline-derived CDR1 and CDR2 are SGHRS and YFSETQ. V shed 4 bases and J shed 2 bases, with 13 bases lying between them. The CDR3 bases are TGCGCCAGCAGCCCGGCGGAGGGTACCTATAATTCACCCCTCCACTTT. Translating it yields CASSPAEGTYNSPLHF.

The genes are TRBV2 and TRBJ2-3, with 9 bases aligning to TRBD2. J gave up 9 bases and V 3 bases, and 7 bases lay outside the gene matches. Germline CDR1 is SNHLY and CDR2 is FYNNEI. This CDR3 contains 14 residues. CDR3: CASSDSGGAGTQYF. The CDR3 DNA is TGTGCCAGCAGTGATAGCGGGGGCGCAGGGACGCAGTATTTT.

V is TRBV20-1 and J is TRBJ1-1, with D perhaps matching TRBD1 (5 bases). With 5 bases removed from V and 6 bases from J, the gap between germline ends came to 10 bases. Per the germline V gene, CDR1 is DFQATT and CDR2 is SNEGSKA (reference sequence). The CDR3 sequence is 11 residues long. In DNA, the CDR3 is TGCAGTGCTGGGGACCCTTCTGAAGCTTTCTTT. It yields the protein CSAGDPSEAFF.

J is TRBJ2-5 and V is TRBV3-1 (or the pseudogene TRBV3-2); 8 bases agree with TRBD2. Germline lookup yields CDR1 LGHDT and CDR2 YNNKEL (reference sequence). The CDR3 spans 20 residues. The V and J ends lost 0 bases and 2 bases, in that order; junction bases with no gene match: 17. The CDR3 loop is CASSQERKIAGIRTQETQYF. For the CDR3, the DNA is TGTGCCAGCAGCCAAGAAAGGAAGATAGCGGGGATAAGAACTCAAGAGACCCAGTACTTC.

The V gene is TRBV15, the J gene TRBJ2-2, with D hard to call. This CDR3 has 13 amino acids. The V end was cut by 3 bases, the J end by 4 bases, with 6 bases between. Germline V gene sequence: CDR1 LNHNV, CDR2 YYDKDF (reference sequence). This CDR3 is CATSSKGTGELFF. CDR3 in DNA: TGTGCCACCAGCAGCAAGGGCACCGGGGAGCTGTTTTTT.

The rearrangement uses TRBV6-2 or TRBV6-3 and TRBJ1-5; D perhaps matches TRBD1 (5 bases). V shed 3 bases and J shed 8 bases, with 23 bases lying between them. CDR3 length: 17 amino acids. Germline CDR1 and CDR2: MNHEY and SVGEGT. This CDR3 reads CASSYPTAGTPREPQHF. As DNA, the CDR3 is TGTGCCAGCAGTTATCCTACCGCAGGGACCCCCAGGGAGCCCCAGCATTTT.

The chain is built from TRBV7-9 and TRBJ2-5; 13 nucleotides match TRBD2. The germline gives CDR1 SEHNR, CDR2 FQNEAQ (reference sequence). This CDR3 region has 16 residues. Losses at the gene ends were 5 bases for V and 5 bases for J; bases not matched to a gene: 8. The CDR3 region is CASSRWTSGGWETQYF. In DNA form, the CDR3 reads TGTGCCAGCAGCCGTTGGACTAGCGGGGGTTGGGAGACCCAGTACTTC. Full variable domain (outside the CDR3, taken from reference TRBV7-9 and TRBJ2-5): DTGVSQNPRHKITKRGQNVTFRCDPISEHNRLYWYRQTLGQGPEFLTYFQNEAQLEKSRLLSDRFSAERPKGSFSTLEIQRTEQGDSAMYLCASSRWTSGGWETQYFGPGTRLLVL.

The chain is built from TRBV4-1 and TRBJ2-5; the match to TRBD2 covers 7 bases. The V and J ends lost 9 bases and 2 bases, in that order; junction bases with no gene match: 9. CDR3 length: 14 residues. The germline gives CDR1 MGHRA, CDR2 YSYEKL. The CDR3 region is CASRPGLTQETQYF. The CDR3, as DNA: TGCGCCAGTCGCCCGGGACTAACACAAGAGACCCAGTACTTC.